One T cell receptor (beta chain) is described in this entry. The entry originates in a study of somatic mutations in cytotoxic T cells in rheumatoid arthritis. TCRdb's table, derived via immunoSEQ multiplex PCR, lists solely in-frame clones and lacks some. The sample yields around 19,000 clones, about 80% seen once. The germline V and J ends were trimmed by 0 bases and 1 base, with 6 bases remaining between them. Germline-derived CDR1 and CDR2 are SNHLY and FYNNEI. This CDR3 is built from 14 residues. V and J are TRBV2 and TRBJ1-2, with no clear D. The sequence was collected from an adult with rheumatoid arthritis. Sequenced: CD8+ T cells sorted from blood. This CDR3 is CASSEAVGNYGYTF. The CDR3 coding sequence is TGTGCCAGCAGTGAAGCTGTGGGTAACTATGGCTACACCTTC.